A single T cell receptor (beta chain) is shown here with its context. Its target is unknown. The data stem from a study of ipilimumab plus nivolumab after autologous stem cell transplantation. Study-wide context: Typical patient got four to six ipilimumab doses and roughly 8 nivolumab doses (median). DLBCL patients had primary refractory or relapsed disease. General study points: Per the authors, repertoire, Treg and microbiota data justify further study.

Checkpoint therapy with ipilimumab 1 mg/kg began 14 to 28 days after transplant. Sequenced by immunoSEQ multiplex PCR; TCRdb stores in-frame clones only, minus some. This table has about 16,000 clones, 70% to 90% appearing once. The sequences come from PBMCs, collected in a trial of ipilimumab plus nivolumab as post-transplant consolidation. This sequence was found in a male donor with diffuse large B-cell lymphoma.

This CDR3 is CASSTRTSRFEQFF. As DNA, the CDR3 is TGTGCCAGCAGTACCCGGACTAGCCGTTTTGAGCAGTTCTTC. J is TRBJ2-1 and V is TRBV6-5; 8 bases align to TRBD2. This CDR3 has 14 amino acids. V dropped 5 bases and J dropped 9; count of bases not matched to a gene: 9. Germline loops: CDR1 MNHEY, CDR2 SVGAGI.